This passage covers 10 T cell receptor beta chains from one sample sequenced in a study of glioma-infiltrating T cells after dendritic cell vaccination. TCRdb keeps only in-frame clones here, not all; method: immunoSEQ multiplex PCR. The sample shows 30,000 to 40,000 clones, roughly 79% of them seen only once. The sequencing used blood, collected before dendritic cell vaccination. These receptors were obtained from a human donor with glioblastoma.

The chain employs TRBV6-4 and TRBJ2-2; 9 bases fit TRBD1. The length of the CDR3 is 19 residues. Germline CDR1 and CDR2: MRHNA and SNTAGT. V was pared by 6 bases and J by 0 bases, with 14 bases of the junction left unmatched. For the CDR3, the DNA is TGTGCCAGCAGCGGGCAGCCAGTCCGGACAGGGGCGAACACCGGGGAGCTGTTTTTT. Its translation: CASSGQPVRTGANTGELFF.

By share, this clone counts as medium-sized. This chain connects TRBV4-2 to TRBJ1-2; tentatively, D is TRBD1 (6 bases). Between the trimmed V and J ends, which lost 2 bases and 8 bases, there was a span of 9 bases. Germline lookup yields CDR1 LGHNA and CDR2 YNFKEQ. The CDR3 loop spans 12 amino acids. The CDR3 reads CASSQNRDGYTF. In DNA, the CDR3 is TGTGCCAGCAGCCAAAACAGGGACGGCTACACCTTC.

The chain recombines TRBV4-3 with TRBJ2-3; D gene ambiguous. The germline CDR1 and CDR2 sequences are LGHNA and YSLEER. This CDR3 region has 14 residues. V gave up 1 base and J gave up 5 bases, with 10 bases separating them. The CDR3 DNA reads TGCGCCAGCAGCCAAGCTCCCACTGGAGATACGCAGTATTTT. Translating it yields CASSQAPTGDTQYF.

The chain links TRBV29-1 to TRBJ2-5, with TRBD2 matching over 11 bases. This CDR3 is 15 amino acids long. CDR1 SQVTM and CDR2 ANQGSEA come from the germline V gene. After removal of 5 bases from V and 3 bases from J, the junction contained 8 bases not matched to a gene. CDR3 sequence: CSVSGTSGEKETQYF. CDR3 DNA: TGCAGCGTTTCCGGGACTAGCGGAGAAAAAGAGACCCAGTACTTC.

The V and J genes are TRBV18 and TRBJ1-1; TRBD1 matches 9 bases. CDR3 length: 16 residues. Trimming removed 3 bases from V and 0 bases from J; junction bases left unmatched: 5. Germline V gene sequence: CDR1 KGHSH, CDR2 LQKENI. CDR3 in amino acids: CASSPGQGRVNTEAFF. The DNA for the CDR3 is TGTGCCAGCTCACCCGGACAGGGGAGGGTGAACACTGAAGCTTTCTTT.

This chain joins TRBV9 and TRBJ2-3; D may be TRBD2 (7 bases). CDR1 and CDR2 (germline): SGDLS, YYNGEE. This CDR3 comprises 16 residues. V lost 3 bases and J 0 bases, leaving 14 bases between the germline ends. This CDR3 is CASSDGRGTSTDTQYF. Here the CDR3 DNA reads TGTGCCAGCAGCGATGGGAGGGGGACTAGCACAGATACGCAGTATTTT.

The V and J genes are TRBV19 and TRBJ2-1, with unresolved D. This CDR3 is 13 amino acids long. Trimming removed 7 bases from V and 6 bases from J, with 13 bases in between. Germline assignment: CDR1 LNHDA and CDR2 SQIVND (reference sequence). This CDR3 reads CASTHDSTNEQFF. In DNA form, the CDR3 reads TGTGCCAGTACCCATGACTCTACCAATGAGCAGTTCTTC.

This chain links TRBV4-1 with TRBJ1-6, with a possible D match to TRBD1 (6 bases). With 4 bases removed from V and 0 bases from J, the gap between germline ends came to 16 bases. The germline CDR1 and CDR2 sequences are MGHRA and YSYEKL. The CDR3 is 18 amino acids. The CDR3 coding sequence is TGCGCCAGCAGCCGTTCACTACAGGGAAGCTCCTATAATTCACCCCTCCACTTT. Residues: CASSRSLQGSSYNSPLHF.

The chain carries TRBV28 and TRBJ2-7; 7 nucleotides line up with TRBD1. This CDR3 has 14 residues. With V trimmed by 3 bases and J by 0 bases, 2 bases remained unmatched. Germline CDR1 MDHEN, CDR2 SYDVKM. CDR3 DNA: TGTGCCAGCAGTTTTTGGGACAGCTCCTACGAGCAGTACTTC. Translation: CASSFWDSSYEQYF.

J is TRBJ1-2 and V is TRBV18; 8 nucleotides align to TRBD1. Germline CDR1 is KGHSH and CDR2 is LQKENI. This CDR3 contains 16 residues. V lost 0 bases and J lost 7; bases outside the gene matches: 10. CDR3 nucleotides: TGTGCCAGCTCACCACCGTTAGGACAGGGTTCAACTGGCTACACCTTC. Its protein is CASSPPLGQGSTGYTF.